This record covers a single T cell receptor beta chain. CDR1 and CDR2 from the germline V gene are LNHDA and SQIVND (reference sequence). Trimming pared 0 bases from V and 3 bases from J, leaving 6 bases between. The CDR3 sequence is 13 residues long. The entry originates in a study of blood T cell repertoires in COVID-19. Overall study: Samples came from the United States, Italy and Spain, spanning acute and convalescent COVID-19. PBMCs, B-cell-depleted T cells, or T cells provided the cDNA or gDNA that made up the material.

Original data processing: For nucleated cells, counts were estimated from reference gene primer amplification. Profiled with immunoSEQ multiplex PCR; TCRdb holds only in-frame clones, not every one. The V and J calls and clone size were taken over from that table, and D and trimming were inferred from the DNA. The table lists around 100,000 clones, around four fifths of them singletons. V usage is TRBV19 and J usage is TRBJ2-7; D possibly corresponds to TRBD1 (6 bases). The sequence derives from a man between 50 and 59 years old with active or convalescent COVID-19. The sample taken for sequencing was peripheral blood. The CDR3 spells CASSIEQGYEQYF. The CDR3 DNA sequence: TGTGCCAGTAGTATAGAACAGGGCTACGAGCAGTACTTC.